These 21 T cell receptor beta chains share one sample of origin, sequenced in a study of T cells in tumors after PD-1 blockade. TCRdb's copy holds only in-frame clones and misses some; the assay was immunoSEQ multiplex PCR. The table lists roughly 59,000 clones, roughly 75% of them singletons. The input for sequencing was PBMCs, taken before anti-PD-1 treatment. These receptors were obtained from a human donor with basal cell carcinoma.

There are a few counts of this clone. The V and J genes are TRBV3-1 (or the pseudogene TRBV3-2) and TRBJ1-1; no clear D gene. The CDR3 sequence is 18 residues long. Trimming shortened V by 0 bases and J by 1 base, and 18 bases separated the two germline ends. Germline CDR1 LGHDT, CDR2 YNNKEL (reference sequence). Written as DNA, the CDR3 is TGTGCCAGCAGCCAAGATCTCGGGTTCCAGTCCGAGAACACTGAAGCTTTCTTT. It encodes CASSQDLGFQSENTEAFF.

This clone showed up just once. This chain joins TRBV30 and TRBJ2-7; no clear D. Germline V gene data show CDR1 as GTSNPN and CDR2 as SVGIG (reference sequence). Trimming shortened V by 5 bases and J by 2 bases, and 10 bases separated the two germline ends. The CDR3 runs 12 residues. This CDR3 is CAWVPGPYEQYF. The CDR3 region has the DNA TGTGCCTGGGTTCCGGGCCCCTACGAGCAGTACTTC.

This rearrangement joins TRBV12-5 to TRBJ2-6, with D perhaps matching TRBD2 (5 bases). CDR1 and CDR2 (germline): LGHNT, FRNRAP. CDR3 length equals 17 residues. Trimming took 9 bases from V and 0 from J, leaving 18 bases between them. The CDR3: CASGPLAPPSGANVLTF. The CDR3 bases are TGTGCTAGCGGTCCTTTAGCGCCGCCCTCTGGGGCCAACGTCCTGACTTTC.

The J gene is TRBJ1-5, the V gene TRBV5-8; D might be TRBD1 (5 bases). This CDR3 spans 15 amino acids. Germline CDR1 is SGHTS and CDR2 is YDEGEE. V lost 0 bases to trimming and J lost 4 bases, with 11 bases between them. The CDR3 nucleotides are TGTGCCAGCAGCTTGGGACAGAAAATTAATCAGCCCCAGCATTTT. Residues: CASSLGQKINQPQHF.

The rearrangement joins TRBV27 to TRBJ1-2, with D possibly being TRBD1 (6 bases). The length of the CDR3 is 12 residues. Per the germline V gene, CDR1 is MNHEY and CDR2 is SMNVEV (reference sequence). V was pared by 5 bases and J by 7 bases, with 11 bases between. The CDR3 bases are TGTGCCAGCAGTGCAGGGGTAGGTGGCTACACCTTC. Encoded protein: CASSAGVGGYTF.

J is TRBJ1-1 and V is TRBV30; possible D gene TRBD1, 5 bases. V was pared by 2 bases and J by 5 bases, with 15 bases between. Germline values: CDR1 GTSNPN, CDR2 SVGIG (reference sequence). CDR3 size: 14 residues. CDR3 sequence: CAWSIDSFRTEAFF. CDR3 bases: TGTGCCTGGAGTATCGACAGCTTTCGAACTGAAGCTTTCTTT.

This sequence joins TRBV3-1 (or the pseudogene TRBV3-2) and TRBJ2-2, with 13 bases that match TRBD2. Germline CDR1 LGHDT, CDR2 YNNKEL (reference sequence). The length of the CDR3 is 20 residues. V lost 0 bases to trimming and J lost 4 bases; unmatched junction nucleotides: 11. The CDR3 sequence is CASSQDFRTSGGASTGELFF. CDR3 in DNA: TGTGCCAGCAGCCAAGATTTTAGAACTAGCGGGGGGGCCAGCACCGGGGAGCTGTTTTTT.

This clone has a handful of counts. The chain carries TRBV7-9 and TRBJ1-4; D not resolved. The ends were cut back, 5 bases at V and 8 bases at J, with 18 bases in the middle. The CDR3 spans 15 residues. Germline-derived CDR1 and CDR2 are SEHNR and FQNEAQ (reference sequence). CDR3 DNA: TGTGCCAGCAGCACACAAGGGATACAGTTCGAAAAACTGTTTTTT. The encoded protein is CASSTQGIQFEKLFF.

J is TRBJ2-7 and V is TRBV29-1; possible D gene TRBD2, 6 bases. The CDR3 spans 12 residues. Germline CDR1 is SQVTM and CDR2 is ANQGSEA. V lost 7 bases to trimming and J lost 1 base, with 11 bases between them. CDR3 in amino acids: CSAGAGSYEQYF. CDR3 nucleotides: TGCAGCGCTGGCGCGGGGTCCTACGAGCAGTACTTC.

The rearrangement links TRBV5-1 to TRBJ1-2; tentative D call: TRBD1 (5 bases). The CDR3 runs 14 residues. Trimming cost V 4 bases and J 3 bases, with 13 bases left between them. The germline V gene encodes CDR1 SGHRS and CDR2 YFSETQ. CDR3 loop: CASSPQGSDYGYTF. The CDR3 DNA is TGCGCCAGCAGCCCCCAGGGTAGCGACTATGGCTACACCTTC.

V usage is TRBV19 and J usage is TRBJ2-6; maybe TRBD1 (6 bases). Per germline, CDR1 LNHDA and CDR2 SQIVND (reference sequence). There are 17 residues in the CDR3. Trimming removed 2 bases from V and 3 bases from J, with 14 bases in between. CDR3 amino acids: CASSITQGFGGANVLTF. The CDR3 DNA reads TGTGCCAGTAGTATAACCCAGGGGTTTGGTGGGGCCAACGTCCTGACTTTC.

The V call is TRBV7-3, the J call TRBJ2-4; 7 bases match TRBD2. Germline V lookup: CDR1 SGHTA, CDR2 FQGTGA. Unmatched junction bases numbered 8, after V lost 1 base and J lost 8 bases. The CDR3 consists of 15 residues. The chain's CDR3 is CASSLNSGGGYIQYF. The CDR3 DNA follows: TGTGCCAGCAGCTTAAACTCCGGGGGAGGGTACATTCAGTACTTC.

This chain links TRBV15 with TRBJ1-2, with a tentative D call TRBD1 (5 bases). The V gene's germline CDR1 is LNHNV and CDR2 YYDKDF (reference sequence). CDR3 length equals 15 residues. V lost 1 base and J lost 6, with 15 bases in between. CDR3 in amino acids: CATSRVAGSGDGYTF. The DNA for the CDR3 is TGTGCCACCAGCAGAGTGGCAGGGTCTGGGGATGGCTACACCTTC.

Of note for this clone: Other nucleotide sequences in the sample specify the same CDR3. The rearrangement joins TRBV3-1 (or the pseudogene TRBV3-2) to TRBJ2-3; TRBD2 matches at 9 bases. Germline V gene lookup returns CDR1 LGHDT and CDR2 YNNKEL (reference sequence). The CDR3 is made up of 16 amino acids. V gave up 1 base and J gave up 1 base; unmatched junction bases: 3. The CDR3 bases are TGTGCCAGCAGCCAAGTTAGCGGGGGTGGCACAGATACGCAGTATTTT. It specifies CASSQVSGGGTDTQYF.

For the CDR3, the DNA is TGTGCCAGCAGCTCCTACGAACGGAGATTCGGGACCCAGTACTTC. This codes for CASSSYERRFGTQYF. The chain employs TRBV5-6 and TRBJ2-5, with no clear D. V lost 3 bases and J 7 bases, leaving 19 bases between the germline ends. The germline V gene has CDR1 SGHDT and CDR2 YYEEEE. The CDR3 consists of 15 residues.

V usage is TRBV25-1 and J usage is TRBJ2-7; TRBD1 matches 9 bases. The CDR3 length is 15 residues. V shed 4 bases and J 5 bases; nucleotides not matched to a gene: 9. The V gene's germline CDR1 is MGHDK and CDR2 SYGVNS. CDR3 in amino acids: CASSGGTGRIHEQYF. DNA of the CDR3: TGTGCCAGCAGTGGAGGGACAGGGCGTATCCACGAGCAGTACTTC.

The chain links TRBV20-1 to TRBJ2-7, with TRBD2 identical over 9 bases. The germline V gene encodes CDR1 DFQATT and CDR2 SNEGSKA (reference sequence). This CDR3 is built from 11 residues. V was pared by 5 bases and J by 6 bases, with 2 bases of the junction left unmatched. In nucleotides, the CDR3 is TGCAGTGCTGCGGGGGGGCCCGAGCAGTACTTC. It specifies CSAAGGPEQYF.

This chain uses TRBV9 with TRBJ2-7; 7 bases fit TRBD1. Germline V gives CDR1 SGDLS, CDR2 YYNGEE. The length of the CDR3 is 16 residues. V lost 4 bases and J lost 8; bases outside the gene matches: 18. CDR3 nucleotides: TGTGCCAGCAGCCCCCAGCTAAAGGACAGGATTTCAAAGCAGTACTTC. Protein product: CASSPQLKDRISKQYF.

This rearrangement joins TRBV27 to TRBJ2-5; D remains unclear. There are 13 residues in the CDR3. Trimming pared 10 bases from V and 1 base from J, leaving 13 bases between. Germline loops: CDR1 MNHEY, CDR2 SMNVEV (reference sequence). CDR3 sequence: CATRRLAQETQYF. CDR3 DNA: TGTGCCACCAGAAGACTGGCCCAAGAGACCCAGTACTTC.

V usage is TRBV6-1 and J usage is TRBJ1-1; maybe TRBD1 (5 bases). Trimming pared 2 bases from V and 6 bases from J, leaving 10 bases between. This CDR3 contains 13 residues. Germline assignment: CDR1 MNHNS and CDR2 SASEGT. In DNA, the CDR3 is TGTGCCAGCAGTGAATCTGGGGCCCCTGAAGCTTTCTTT. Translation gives CASSESGAPEAFF.

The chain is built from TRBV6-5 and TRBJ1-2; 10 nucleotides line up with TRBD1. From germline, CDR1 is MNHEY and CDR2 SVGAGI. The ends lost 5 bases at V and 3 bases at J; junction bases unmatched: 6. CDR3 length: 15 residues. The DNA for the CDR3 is TGTGCCAGCAGTCCGGACAGGGGGTCCTACTATGGCTACACCTTC. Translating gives CASSPDRGSYYGYTF.